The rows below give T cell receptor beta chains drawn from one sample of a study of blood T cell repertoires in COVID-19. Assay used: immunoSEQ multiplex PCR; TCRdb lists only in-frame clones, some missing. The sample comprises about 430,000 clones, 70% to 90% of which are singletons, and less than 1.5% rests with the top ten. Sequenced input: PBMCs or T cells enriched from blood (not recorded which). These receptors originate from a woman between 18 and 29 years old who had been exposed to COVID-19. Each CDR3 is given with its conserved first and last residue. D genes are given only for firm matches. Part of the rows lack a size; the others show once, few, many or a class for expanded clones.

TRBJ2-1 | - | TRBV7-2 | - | CASSLTGVSYNEQFF | TGTGCCAGCAGCTTAACGGGGGTCTCCTACAATGAGCAGTTCTTC
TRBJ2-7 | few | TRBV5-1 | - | CASSSPPGFYEQYF | TGCGCCAGCAGCTCACCACCGGGATTCTACGAGCAGTACTTC
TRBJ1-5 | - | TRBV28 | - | CASRVSNQPQHF | TGTGCCAGCCGGGTCTCCAATCAGCCCCAGCATTTT
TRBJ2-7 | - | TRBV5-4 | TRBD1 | CASSHQGQGYEQYF | TGTGCCAGCAGCCACCAAGGACAGGGCTACGAGCAGTACTTC
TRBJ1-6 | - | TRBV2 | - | CASSPSVETAPRSF | TGTGCCAGCAGTCCCAGCGTAGAGACAGCCCCAAGGTCCTTT
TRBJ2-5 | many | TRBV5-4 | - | CASSLVSETQYF | TGTGCCAGCAGCTTGGTGTCGGAGACCCAGTACTTC
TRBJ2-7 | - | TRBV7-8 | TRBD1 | CASSLGFRDRGSYEQYF | TGTGCCAGCAGCTTAGGTTTCCGGGACAGGGGATCCTACGAGCAGTACTTC
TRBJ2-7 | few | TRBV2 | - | CASGRQESYEQYF | TGTGCCAGCGGGAGACAGGAGTCCTACGAGCAGTACTTC
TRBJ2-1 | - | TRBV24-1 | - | CATSDLYKGPGEQFF | TGTGCCACCAGTGATTTGTATAAGGGTCCAGGGGAGCAGTTCTTC
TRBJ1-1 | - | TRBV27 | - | CASSEDRNTEAFF | TGTGCCAGCAGCGAGGACAGGAACACTGAAGCTTTCTTT
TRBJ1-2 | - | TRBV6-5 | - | CASSYSWGLNYGYTF | TGTGCCAGCAGTTACTCATGGGGCCTTAACTATGGCTACACCTTC
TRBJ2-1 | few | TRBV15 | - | CATSRDPEPSSYNEQFF | TGTGCCACCAGCAGAGATCCGGAGCCGAGCTCCTACAATGAGCAGTTCTTC
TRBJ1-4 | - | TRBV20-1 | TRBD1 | CSASTWGQGTSVLFF | TGCAGTGCCAGTACCTGGGGACAGGGGACCTCCGTGCTGTTTTTT
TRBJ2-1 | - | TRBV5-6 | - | CASSSYGVRGNEQFF | TGTGCCAGCAGCTCCTATGGAGTGAGAGGGAATGAGCAGTTCTTC
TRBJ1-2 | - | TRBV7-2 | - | CASSYRDNYGYTF | TGTGCCAGCAGCTACAGAGATAACTATGGCTACACCTTC
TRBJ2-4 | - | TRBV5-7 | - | CASSREDIQYF | TGTGCCAGCAGCAGAGAGGACATTCAGTACTTC
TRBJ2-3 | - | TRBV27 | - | CASSSGRSTDTQYF | TGTGCCAGCAGTTCGGGGAGGAGCACAGATACGCAGTATTTT
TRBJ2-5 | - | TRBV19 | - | CASSLGGGQQETQYF | TGTGCCAGTAGTCTAGGGGGAGGCCAACAAGAGACCCAGTACTTC
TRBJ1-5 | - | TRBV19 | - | CASSMGLSNQPQHF | TGTGCCAGTAGTATGGGGCTTAGCAATCAGCCCCAGCATTTT
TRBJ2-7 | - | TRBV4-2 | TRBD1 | CASSQDKQGLSSYEQYF | TGTGCCAGCAGCCAGGATAAACAGGGGCTGAGCTCCTACGAGCAGTACTTC
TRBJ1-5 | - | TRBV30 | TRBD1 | CAWSVRETGPGQPQHF | TGTGCCTGGAGTGTACGGGAGACAGGGCCGGGTCAGCCCCAGCATTTT
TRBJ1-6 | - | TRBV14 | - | CASSRTVHNSPLHF | TGTGCCAGCAGCCGGACTGTACATAATTCACCCCTCCACTTT
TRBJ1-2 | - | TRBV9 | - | CASSVNHEGHRVGYTF | TGTGCCAGCAGCGTAAATCATGAGGGCCATAGGGTTGGCTACACCTTC
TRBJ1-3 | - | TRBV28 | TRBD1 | CASSPWGQGMGNTIYF | TGTGCCAGCAGTCCTTGGGGACAGGGAATGGGAAACACCATATATTTT
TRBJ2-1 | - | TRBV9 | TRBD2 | CASSGPGLANVHEQFF | TGTGCCAGCAGCGGCCCGGGACTAGCGAACGTCCATGAGCAGTTCTTC
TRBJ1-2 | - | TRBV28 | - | CASSSVGDYGYTF | TGTGCCAGCAGTTCGGTAGGGGACTATGGCTACACCTTC
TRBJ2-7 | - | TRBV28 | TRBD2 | CASISSGGTYEQYF | TGTGCCAGCATTTCTAGCGGGGGAACCTACGAGCAGTACTTC
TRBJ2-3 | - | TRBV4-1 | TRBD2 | CASSQELAGGGTDTQYF | TGCGCCAGCAGCCAGGAACTAGCGGGGGGCGGCACAGATACGCAGTATTTT
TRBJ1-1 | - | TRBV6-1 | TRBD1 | CASSEADRVMNTEAFF | TGTGCCAGCAGTGAAGCGGACAGGGTCATGAACACTGAAGCTTTCTTT
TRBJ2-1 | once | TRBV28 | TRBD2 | CASSSTRLAVSYNEQFF | TGTGCCAGCAGTTCGACCCGACTAGCAGTCTCCTACAATGAGCAGTTCTTC
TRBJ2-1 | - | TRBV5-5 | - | CASSFTPTGSSYNEQFF | TGTGCCAGCAGCTTCACACCTACAGGGAGCTCCTACAATGAGCAGTTCTTC
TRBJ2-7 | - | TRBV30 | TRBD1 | CACSGTGGMWQYF | TGTGCCTGCTCCGGGACAGGGGGAATGTGGCAGTACTTC
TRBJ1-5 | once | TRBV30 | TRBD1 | CAWSIGQVNQPQHF | TGTGCCTGGAGTATAGGACAGGTGAACCAGCCCCAGCATTTT
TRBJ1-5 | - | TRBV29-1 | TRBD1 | CSVGTGVGQPQHF | TGCAGCGTGGGGACAGGGGTAGGCCAGCCCCAGCATTTT
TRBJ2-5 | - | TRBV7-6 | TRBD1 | CASSSTPGQGQETQYF | TGTGCCAGCAGCTCAACGCCGGGACAGGGCCAAGAGACCCAGTACTTC
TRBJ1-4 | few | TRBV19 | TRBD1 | CASKSGQGATNEKLFF | TGTGCCAGTAAGTCCGGACAGGGTGCAACTAATGAAAAACTGTTTTTT
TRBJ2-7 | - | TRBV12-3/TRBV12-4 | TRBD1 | CASSLAGTGEYF | TGTGCCAGCAGTTTAGCCGGGACAGGGGAGTACTTC
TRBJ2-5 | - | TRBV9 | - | CASSVGRTPLETQYF | TGTGCCAGCAGCGTTGGCCGGACTCCTCTAGAGACCCAGTACTTC
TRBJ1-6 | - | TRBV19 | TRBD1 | CASTPSIPPGQVGSPLHF | TGTGCCAGTACTCCATCGATCCCCCCGGGACAGGTAGGCTCACCCCTCCACTTT
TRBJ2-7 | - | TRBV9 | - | CASSVGGHGASEQYF | TGTGCCAGCAGCGTAGGGGGACACGGGGCGAGCGAGCAGTACTTC
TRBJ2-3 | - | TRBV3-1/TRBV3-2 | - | CASSLGGPSTDTQYF | TGTGCCAGCAGCCTCGGGGGGCCTAGCACAGATACGCAGTATTTT
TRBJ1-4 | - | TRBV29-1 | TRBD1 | CSATAGQNNEKLFF | TGCAGCGCCACCGCGGGACAGAATAATGAAAAACTGTTTTTT
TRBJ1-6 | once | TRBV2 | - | CASGGESSYNSPLHF | TGTGCCAGCGGAGGGGAGAGCTCCTATAATTCACCCCTCCACTTT
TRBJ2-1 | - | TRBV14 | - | CASSRYNEQFF | TGTGCCAGCAGTCGGTACAATGAGCAGTTCTTC
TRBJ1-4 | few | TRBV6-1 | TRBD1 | CASSERGQSNEKLFF | TGTGCCAGCAGTGAAAGGGGACAGTCTAATGAAAAACTGTTTTTT
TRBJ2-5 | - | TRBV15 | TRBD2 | CATSLGSAGALGETQYF | TGTGCCACCAGCCTGGGGTCAGCGGGGGCCTTAGGGGAGACCCAGTACTTC
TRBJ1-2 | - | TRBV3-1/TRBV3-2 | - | CASSQKEGYTF | TGTGCCAGCAGCCAAAAGGAGGGCTACACCTTC